These 3 T cell receptor beta chains originate from one sample sequenced in a study of identical twins (TCRdb year 2016). The library was built by means of 5' RACE. Sequencing relied on an Illumina HiSeq 2000. TCRdb trimmed the raw reads at Q25, called clones with MiXCR and kept productive beta chains. Rows merge per CDR3 protein into single entries with the most common DNA and genes. The sample profile shows 200,000 to 250,000 distinct CDR3 sequences; 10% of them were found once. The ten largest clones represent less than 12% of the sample. The specimen sequenced was memory T cells sorted from blood. In the paper's terms, the cell subset or site label means: CD45RO+ enriched T cells. These receptors all stem from a man aged 50 to 59 in good health.

This clonotype was found a few times. The rearrangement uses TRBV3-1 and TRBJ1-6; D gene uncertain. The length of the CDR3 is 14 residues. V was trimmed by 1 base and J by 7 bases, leaving 8 bases between them. CDR1 and CDR2 from the germline V gene are LGHDT and YNNKEL (reference sequence). The chain's CDR3 is CASSQVAENSPLHF. The CDR3 bases are TGTGCCAGCAGCCAAGTGGCAGAGAATTCACCCCTCCACTTT.

This rearrangement joins TRBV6-2 or TRBV6-3 to TRBJ2-7, with D possibly TRBD2 on 5 matching bases. Per the germline V gene, CDR1 is MNHEY and CDR2 is SVGEGT. CDR3 size: 18 residues. Trimming removed 3 bases at V and 0 bases at J, with 21 bases between. The CDR3 loop is CASSYPSLAGWSSYEQYF. In nucleotides, the CDR3 is TGTGCCAGCAGTTATCCATCGTTGGCGGGTTGGAGCTCCTACGAGCAGTACTTC.

Points on this clonotype: A clone one base away is much larger, so this may be a read error. The V gene is TRBV11-3, the J gene TRBJ2-5, with D hard to call. CDR1 SGHNT and CDR2 YENEEA come from the germline V gene. The CDR3 runs to 12 residues. The germline V and J ends were trimmed by 3 bases and 0 bases, with 2 bases remaining between them. In DNA, the CDR3 is TGTGCCAGCAGCTTTAACCAAGAGACCCAGTACTTC. The encoded protein is CASSFNQETQYF.